This is a list of T cell receptor beta chains from one sample in a study of cytomegalovirus exposure and HLA in healthy donors. Sequencing was performed with immunoSEQ multiplex PCR; in TCRdb, only in-frame clones are kept and a portion is missing. The sample yields approximately 130,000 clones, under 85% seen once. The sample taken for sequencing was PBMCs. These receptors were taken from a man aged 25-40 years in good health and CMV-seronegative. The CDR3 runs from the conserved cysteine through the conserved F or W. The order of the fields is V gene, D gene, J gene, clone size, CDR3 length, CDR3 DNA, CDR3 protein. A D gene is named only where the DNA matches it firmly. Clone size is not always given. Where it is, it says once, few, many or a class for expanded clones.

v_gene: TRBV6-5; d_gene: NA; j_gene: TRBJ2-7; abundance: NA; len: 14; CDR3nt: TGTGCCAGCAGTTACGCTCGGGGTATCGACGAGCAGTACTTC; CDR3aa: CASSYARGIDEQYF
v_gene: TRBV4-3; d_gene: TRBD1; j_gene: TRBJ1-5; abundance: few; len: 16; CDR3nt: TGCGCCAGCAGCCAAGGCAGACAGGGATTGGGTCAGCCCCAGCATTTT; CDR3aa: CASSQGRQGLGQPQHF
v_gene: TRBV4-2; d_gene: NA; j_gene: TRBJ1-1; abundance: NA; len: 13; CDR3nt: TGTGCCAGCAGCCAAGCTGAGTCAATTGAAGCTTTCTTT; CDR3aa: CASSQAESIEAFF
v_gene: TRBV9; d_gene: NA; j_gene: TRBJ1-1; abundance: NA; len: 14; CDR3nt: TGTGCCAGCAGCGTAGATCACAAGAACACTGAAGCTTTCTTT; CDR3aa: CASSVDHKNTEAFF
v_gene: TRBV5-1; d_gene: TRBD2; j_gene: TRBJ2-5; abundance: NA; len: 14; CDR3nt: TGCGCCAGCAGCTTGCCCAGCGGGGAAGAGACCCAGTACTTC; CDR3aa: CASSLPSGEETQYF
v_gene: TRBV6-5; d_gene: NA; j_gene: TRBJ1-2; abundance: NA; len: 14; CDR3nt: TGTGCCAGCAGTTACAGTGTAGGGGTCTATGGCTACACCTTC; CDR3aa: CASSYSVGVYGYTF
v_gene: TRBV28; d_gene: TRBD1; j_gene: TRBJ1-4; abundance: few; len: 14; CDR3nt: TGTGCCAGCAGGGACAGGTCAACTAATGAAAAACTGTTTTTT; CDR3aa: CASRDRSTNEKLFF
v_gene: TRBV6-1; d_gene: TRBD1; j_gene: TRBJ1-2; abundance: few; len: 15; CDR3nt: TGTGCCAGCAGAGACAGGGGCCTAACTAACTATGGCTACACCTTC; CDR3aa: CASRDRGLTNYGYTF
v_gene: TRBV4-1; d_gene: NA; j_gene: TRBJ2-3; abundance: NA; len: 15; CDR3nt: TGCGCCAGCAGCCTCCTTGGGGCGGCCACAGATACGCAGTATTTT; CDR3aa: CASSLLGAATDTQYF
v_gene: TRBV6-5; d_gene: TRBD1; j_gene: TRBJ1-5; abundance: few; len: 14; CDR3nt: TGTGCCAGCGCTGGGACAGATAGCAATCAGCCCCAGCATTTT; CDR3aa: CASAGTDSNQPQHF
v_gene: TRBV6-5; d_gene: NA; j_gene: TRBJ2-7; abundance: NA; len: 14; CDR3nt: TGTGCCAGCAGTTTCTCTAGAGAGATTCGTGGGCAGTACTTC; CDR3aa: CASSFSREIRGQYF
v_gene: TRBV7-2; d_gene: TRBD1; j_gene: TRBJ2-1; abundance: NA; len: 16; CDR3nt: TGTGCCAGCAGCCCTCGACAGGGGAGCTCCTACAATGAGCAGTTCTTC; CDR3aa: CASSPRQGSSYNEQFF
v_gene: TRBV5-1; d_gene: TRBD2; j_gene: TRBJ2-1; abundance: NA; len: 19; CDR3nt: TGCGCCAGCAGCTTAGCTTATAGCGGGGCTTCCCGCGACTACAATGAGCAGTTCTTC; CDR3aa: CASSLAYSGASRDYNEQFF
v_gene: TRBV5-4; d_gene: NA; j_gene: TRBJ1-6; abundance: NA; len: 13; CDR3nt: TGTGCCAGCAGCTTGGCCTCGCAGTCACCCCTCCACTTT; CDR3aa: CASSLASQSPLHF
v_gene: TRBV6-1; d_gene: NA; j_gene: TRBJ1-1; abundance: NA; len: 15; CDR3nt: TGTGCCAGCAGTGAGTTGCAGGGCGGGAACACTGAAGCTTTCTTT; CDR3aa: CASSELQGGNTEAFF
v_gene: TRBV27; d_gene: NA; j_gene: TRBJ2-7; abundance: few; len: 18; CDR3nt: TGTGCCAGCAGTTTTCGACGGACTGCAACGCCAACCCAATACGAGCAGTACTTC; CDR3aa: CASSFRRTATPTQYEQYF
v_gene: TRBV7-3; d_gene: NA; j_gene: TRBJ2-1; abundance: NA; len: 12; CDR3nt: TGTGCCAGCAGCTCACTAGGTGATGAGCAGTTCTTC; CDR3aa: CASSSLGDEQFF
v_gene: TRBV9; d_gene: NA; j_gene: TRBJ1-3; abundance: NA; len: 15; CDR3nt: TGTGCCAGCAGCGTAGAACGGGAGGCTGGAAACACCATATATTTT; CDR3aa: CASSVEREAGNTIYF
v_gene: TRBV13; d_gene: TRBD2; j_gene: TRBJ2-4; abundance: once; len: 15; CDR3nt: TGTGCCAGCAGCCCGGGGACTAGCGGGGCGAACATTCAGTACTTC; CDR3aa: CASSPGTSGANIQYF
v_gene: TRBV7-3; d_gene: NA; j_gene: TRBJ2-1; abundance: few; len: 15; CDR3nt: TGTGCCAGCAGCACCGGTCTCAGTGGGGAGAATGAGCAGTTCTTC; CDR3aa: CASSTGLSGENEQFF
v_gene: TRBV5-1; d_gene: NA; j_gene: TRBJ1-2; abundance: NA; len: 13; CDR3nt: TGCGCCAGCAGCTTCGACAGCCAGGATGGCTACACCTTC; CDR3aa: CASSFDSQDGYTF
v_gene: TRBV27; d_gene: TRBD2; j_gene: TRBJ2-7; abundance: NA; len: 16; CDR3nt: TGTGCCAGCAGTTCACAACTAGCGGGGGGTTCCTACGAGCAGTACTTC; CDR3aa: CASSSQLAGGSYEQYF
v_gene: TRBV19; d_gene: NA; j_gene: TRBJ2-3; abundance: NA; len: 16; CDR3nt: TGTGCCAGTAGTCTAGAGGGGAGCGGGAGCACAGATACGCAGTATTTT; CDR3aa: CASSLEGSGSTDTQYF
v_gene: TRBV5-4; d_gene: NA; j_gene: TRBJ1-6; abundance: NA; len: 16; CDR3nt: TGTGCCAGCAGGTCAGGGGCCCCGGCTTTAGGTTCACCCCTCCACTTT; CDR3aa: CASRSGAPALGSPLHF
v_gene: TRBV7-9; d_gene: NA; j_gene: TRBJ1-2; abundance: NA; len: 13; CDR3nt: TGTGCCAGCAGCTTCTCCCGGGTTGAAGGCTACACCTTC; CDR3aa: CASSFSRVEGYTF
v_gene: TRBV7-2; d_gene: NA; j_gene: TRBJ1-2; abundance: NA; len: 16; CDR3nt: TGTGCCAGCAGCTTCGACCTAACCAGAGGAGACTATGGCTACACCTTC; CDR3aa: CASSFDLTRGDYGYTF
v_gene: TRBV7-3; d_gene: NA; j_gene: TRBJ2-6; abundance: NA; len: 15; CDR3nt: TGTGCCAGCAGCTTAATGCGGGATGGGGCCAACGTCCTGACTTTC; CDR3aa: CASSLMRDGANVLTF
v_gene: TRBV4-2; d_gene: TRBD1; j_gene: TRBJ2-2; abundance: once; len: 16; CDR3nt: TGTGCCAGCAGCCAAGAGGACAGGGGCCCGCTCGGGGAGCTGTTTTTT; CDR3aa: CASSQEDRGPLGELFF
v_gene: TRBV7-9; d_gene: TRBD2; j_gene: TRBJ2-1; abundance: NA; len: 16; CDR3nt: TGTGCCAGCAGCTTATGGCTAGCGGGAGTCTACAATGAGCAGTTCTTC; CDR3aa: CASSLWLAGVYNEQFF